This TCR beta chain was sequenced during a study of T-cell memory formation after mild COVID-19. CDR1 and CDR2 from the germline V gene are LNHNV and YYDKDF (reference sequence). The CDR3 has 15 amino acids. Between the trimmed V and J ends, which lost 4 bases and 2 bases, there was a span of 13 bases. This clonotype was detected ten times or more. As yet, its antigen is unknown. Via MiXCR, TCRdb re-called the 5' RACE reads, giving one row per CDR3 protein. The sample lists about 16,000 distinct CDR3 sequences, approximately 23% occurring once. Study results and limitations: Those CD4+ clones that contracted were mainly in CM and EM (CD8+ ones in EMRA).

The specimen sequenced was PBMCs or a T cell subset sorted from them (not recorded which). This chain uses TRBV15 with TRBJ2-3; possibly TRBD2 for D (5 bases). The TCR was taken from a young man who had mild COVID-19 (a few samples of this study predate the infection). Cell type and time point are not known. CDR3 DNA: TGTGCCACCAGCACCCAACCCGGGGTCACAGATACGCAGTATTTT. Encoded protein: CATSTQPGVTDTQYF.